These 22 T cell receptor beta chains share one sample of origin, sequenced in a study of blood T cell repertoires in COVID-19. Sequencing was performed with immunoSEQ multiplex PCR; in TCRdb, only in-frame clones are kept and a portion is missing. The table has roughly 210,000 clones, about 87% seen once. Specimen: peripheral blood. Every receptor here comes from a man aged 65-85 years with acute or convalescent COVID-19.

This clone has just one count. A junction end diverges from the germline sequence, so it may reflect a read error. V and J are TRBV7-7 and TRBJ2-7; D is unresolved. This CDR3 comprises 15 residues. Germline V gene lookup returns CDR1 SSHAT and CDR2 FNYEAQ (reference sequence). CDR3 amino acids: CASSPHLPSSYEQYF. The CDR3, as DNA: TGTGCTAGCAGCCCCCACCTACCAAGCTCCTACGAGCAGTACTTC.

V and J are TRBV28 and TRBJ1-5, with 10 bases matching TRBD1. The CDR3 is 16 residues long. Germline V lookup: CDR1 MDHEN, CDR2 SYDVKM. Trimming took 3 bases from V and 2 from J; bases not matched to a gene: 4. CDR3: CASSLSGTGGNQPQHF. As DNA, the CDR3 is TGTGCCAGCAGTTTGAGCGGGACAGGGGGCAATCAGCCCCAGCATTTT.

The chain combines TRBV18 with TRBJ2-7; D possibly corresponds to TRBD2 (6 bases). Trimming pared 2 bases from V and 5 bases from J, leaving 16 bases between. The germline V gene encodes CDR1 KGHSH and CDR2 LQKENI. This CDR3 contains 15 residues. The CDR3 spells CASSPKSGLGNEQYF. Here the CDR3 DNA reads TGTGCCAGCTCACCAAAAAGCGGGCTTGGCAACGAGCAGTACTTC.

The rearrangement joins TRBV6-1 to TRBJ2-7; a possible D gene is TRBD1 (6 bases). V lost 2 bases, J lost 4 bases, and 12 bases lay in between. Germline-derived CDR1 and CDR2 are MNHNS and SASEGT. The CDR3 contains 14 residues. The CDR3 here is CASSEYGTQYEQYF. The CDR3 nucleotides read TGTGCCAGCAGTGAATATGGGACACAGTACGAGCAGTACTTC.

The V call is TRBV6-6, the J call TRBJ2-7, with 8 bases that match TRBD1. CDR1 and CDR2 from the germline V gene are MNHNY and SVGAGI (reference sequence). The CDR3 loop spans 16 amino acids. The trim removed 0 bases at V and 6 bases at J, leaving 10 bases unmatched. CDR3 in amino acids: CASSYSIGQGRSEQYF. Written as DNA, the CDR3 is TGTGCCAGCAGTTACTCGATAGGACAGGGTAGGTCCGAGCAGTACTTC.

The V gene is TRBV5-1, the J gene TRBJ2-7; the D gene is possibly TRBD2 (5 bases). This CDR3 spans 11 amino acids. Looked up from germline, CDR1 is SGHRS and CDR2 is YFSETQ. Trimming pared 6 bases from V and 4 bases from J, leaving 8 bases between. In DNA form, the CDR3 reads TGCGCCAGCACTGAGGGTTACGAGCAGTACTTC. Its translation: CASTEGYEQYF.

The V gene is TRBV9, the J gene TRBJ1-5; possibly TRBD1 for D (6 bases). This CDR3 spans 15 amino acids. V was pared by 4 bases and J by 0 bases, with 11 bases between. Germline V lookup: CDR1 SGDLS, CDR2 YYNGEE. This CDR3 reads CASSQGHNSNQPQHF. The CDR3 bases are TGTGCCAGCAGCCAGGGACATAATAGCAATCAGCCCCAGCATTTT.

The chain combines TRBV28 with TRBJ1-2; D perhaps matches TRBD1 (6 bases). The V gene lost 4 bases and the J gene lost 4 bases, with 16 bases spanning the gap. This CDR3 is 15 amino acids long. Germline CDR1 MDHEN, CDR2 SYDVKM. CDR3: CASSSQIRGGYGYTF. The CDR3 bases are TGTGCCAGCAGTTCCCAGATCAGGGGCGGCTATGGCTACACCTTC.

The chain uses TRBV5-1 and TRBJ2-1; no reliable D call. Per the germline V gene, CDR1 is SGHRS and CDR2 is YFSETQ. Trimming left V 0 bases short and J 3 bases short, with 10 bases between. The CDR3 is made up of 15 amino acids. In DNA, the CDR3 is TGCGCCAGCAGCTTGGGAGGAACGGGCTACAATGAGCAGTTCTTC. Protein: CASSLGGTGYNEQFF.

The chain carries TRBV5-1 and TRBJ1-2; D might be TRBD1 (6 bases). V lost 4 bases and J 4 bases, leaving 14 bases between the germline ends. This CDR3 is built from 14 residues. Germline CDR1 SGHRS, CDR2 YFSETQ. The CDR3 sequence: CASSASGTFYGYTF. As DNA, the CDR3 is TGCGCCAGCAGCGCGAGTGGGACATTCTATGGCTACACCTTC.

The chain links TRBV13 to TRBJ2-2, with D unresolved. Germline CDR1 reads PRHDT; CDR2 reads FYEKMQ (reference sequence). V was trimmed by 2 bases and J by 7 bases, leaving 5 bases between them. This CDR3 comprises 12 residues. CDR3: CASSLPVGELFF. CDR3 in DNA: TGTGCCAGCAGCTTACCGGTCGGGGAGCTGTTTTTT.

CDR3 bases: TGTGCCAGCAGCTTTAGCGGGAGGTACACCGGGGAGCTGTTTTTT. Its protein product is CASSFSGRYTGELFF. The chain uses TRBV11-2 and TRBJ2-2, with 10 bases matching TRBD2. The junction had 1 base not matched to a gene; V was cut back by 3 bases and J by 3 bases. The V gene's germline CDR1 is SGHAT and CDR2 FQNNGV. The CDR3 totals 15 residues.

This sequence joins TRBV4-1 and TRBJ1-1; 9 bases are shared with TRBD1. This CDR3 spans 14 amino acids. The V segment lost 4 bases and the J segment 7 bases; nucleotides outside the gene matches: 7. CDR1 is MGHRA, CDR2 YSYEKL, per germline. The CDR3 DNA reads TGCGCCAGCAGCCGATCCGGACAGGGGATTGAAGCTTTCTTT. Protein product: CASSRSGQGIEAFF.

The rearrangement links TRBV29-1 to TRBJ1-1, with D perhaps TRBD1 (5 bases). Germline assignment: CDR1 SQVTM and CDR2 ANQGSEA. The CDR3 extends over 13 amino acids. Trimming pared 5 bases from V and 0 bases from J, leaving 10 bases between. The CDR3 sequence: CSVSWTMNTEAFF. The DNA for the CDR3 is TGCAGCGTTTCGTGGACAATGAACACTGAAGCTTTCTTT.

The V call is TRBV7-3, the J call TRBJ2-1; TRBD1 agrees at 7 bases. CDR1 and CDR2 (germline): SGHTA, FQGTGA. Losses at the gene ends were 4 bases for V and 5 bases for J; bases not matched to a gene: 11. The CDR3 spans 16 residues. CDR3 in DNA: TGTGCCAGCAGCTCCATCCCCGGGACAGTCCACAATGAGCAGTTCTTC. Residues: CASSSIPGTVHNEQFF.

The chain recombines TRBV19 with TRBJ2-1; TRBD2 matches 7 bases. This CDR3 contains 16 residues. With V trimmed by 6 bases and J by 7 bases, 15 bases remained unmatched. CDR1 is LNHDA and CDR2 is SQIVND in the germline V gene (reference sequence). The CDR3 loop is CASSSYGRRESNEQFF. The CDR3 nucleotides read TGTGCCAGTAGCTCCTATGGTCGGCGGGAGTCGAATGAGCAGTTCTTC.

This chain uses TRBV29-1 with TRBJ2-2; D gene uncertain. The germline V gene encodes CDR1 SQVTM and CDR2 ANQGSEA. The V end lost 6 bases, the J end lost 6 bases, and 20 bases lay between the germline ends. The CDR3 extends over 15 amino acids. CDR3 nucleotides: TGCAGCGTACGAAACCCGTCGATGGCAGCCGGGGAGCTGTTTTTT. It yields the protein CSVRNPSMAAGELFF.

The rearrangement links TRBV7-2 to TRBJ1-5; 10 bases are a match to TRBD1. V was pared by 1 base and J by 7 bases, with 7 bases of the junction left unmatched. Looked up from germline, CDR1 is SGHTA and CDR2 is FQGNSA. This CDR3 has 16 residues. The CDR3 protein is CASSLGRDRGGQPQHF. The CDR3 DNA reads TGTGCCAGCAGCTTAGGAAGGGACAGGGGTGGGCAGCCCCAGCATTTT.

This clone occurred once. V and J are TRBV7-9 and TRBJ2-7; 10 bases match TRBD2. Trimming removed 2 bases from V and 4 bases from J; junction bases left unmatched: 8. The CDR3 runs 16 residues. CDR1 is SEHNR, CDR2 FQNEAQ, per germline (reference sequence). CDR3 nucleotide sequence: TGTGCCAGCAGCTTATTATCAAGCGGGAGGGAATACGAGCAGTACTTC. Protein sequence: CASSLLSSGREYEQYF.

The chain is built from TRBV5-6 and TRBJ1-6, with TRBD1 identical over 9 bases. The CDR3 is 15 amino acids. V gave up 2 bases and J gave up 6 bases; unmatched junction bases: 3. Germline V gene sequence: CDR1 SGHDT, CDR2 YYEEEE. The CDR3 sequence is CASSLWDRVNSPLHF. The CDR3 coding sequence is TGTGCCAGCAGCTTATGGGACAGGGTTAATTCACCCCTCCACTTT.

This chain uses TRBV10-2 with TRBJ1-1; D may be TRBD1 (6 bases). CDR1 WSHSY and CDR2 SAAADI come from the germline V gene. The CDR3 totals 15 residues. V lost 8 bases and J lost 3, with 19 bases in between. CDR3 region: CASGLTGLGDTEAFF. In nucleotides, the CDR3 is TGCGCCAGCGGCCTGACAGGACTCGGGGACACTGAAGCTTTCTTT.

DNA of the CDR3: TGTGCCAGCAGTGAAACCCTAGCGGGAGGGCGGGAGACCCAGTACTTC. Translation: CASSETLAGGRETQYF. The rearrangement joins TRBV25-1 to TRBJ2-5, with 12 positions matching TRBD2. Germline lookup yields CDR1 MGHDK and CDR2 SYGVNS. The CDR3 spans 16 residues. Trimming removed 2 bases from V and 5 bases from J; junction bases left unmatched: 6.